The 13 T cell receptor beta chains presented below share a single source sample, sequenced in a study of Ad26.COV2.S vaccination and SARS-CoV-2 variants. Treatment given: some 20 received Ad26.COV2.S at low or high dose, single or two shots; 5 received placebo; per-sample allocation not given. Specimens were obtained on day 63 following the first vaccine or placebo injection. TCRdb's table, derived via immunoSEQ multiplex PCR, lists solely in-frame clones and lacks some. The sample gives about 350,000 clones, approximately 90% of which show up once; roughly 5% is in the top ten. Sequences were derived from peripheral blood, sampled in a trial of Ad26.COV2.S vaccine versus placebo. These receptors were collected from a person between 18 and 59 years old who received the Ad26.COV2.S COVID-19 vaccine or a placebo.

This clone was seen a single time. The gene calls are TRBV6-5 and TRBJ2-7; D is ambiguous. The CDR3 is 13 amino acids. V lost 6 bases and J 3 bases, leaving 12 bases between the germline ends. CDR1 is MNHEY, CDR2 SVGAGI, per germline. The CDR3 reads CASRAGSLYEQYF. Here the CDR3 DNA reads TGTGCCAGCAGAGCCGGATCACTCTACGAGCAGTACTTC.

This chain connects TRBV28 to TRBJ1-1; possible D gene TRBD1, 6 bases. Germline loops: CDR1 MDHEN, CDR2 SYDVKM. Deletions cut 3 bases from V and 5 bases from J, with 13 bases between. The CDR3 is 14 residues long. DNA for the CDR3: TGTGCCAGCAGTTTTCACAGGGTTCGAACTGAAGCTTTCTTT. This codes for CASSFHRVRTEAFF.

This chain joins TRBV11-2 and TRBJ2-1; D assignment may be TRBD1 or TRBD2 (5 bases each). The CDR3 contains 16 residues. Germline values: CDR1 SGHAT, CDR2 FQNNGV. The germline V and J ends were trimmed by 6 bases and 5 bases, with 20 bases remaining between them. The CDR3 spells CASRPLSGANHNEQFF. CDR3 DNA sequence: TGTGCCAGCAGACCACTATCCGGGGCCAACCACAATGAGCAGTTCTTC.

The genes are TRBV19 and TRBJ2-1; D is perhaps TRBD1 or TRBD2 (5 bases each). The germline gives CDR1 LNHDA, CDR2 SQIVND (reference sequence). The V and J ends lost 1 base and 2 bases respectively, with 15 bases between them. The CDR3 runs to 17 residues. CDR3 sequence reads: CASSIAGPFLPYNEQFF. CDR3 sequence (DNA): TGTGCCAGTAGTATAGCGGGGCCCTTCCTTCCCTACAATGAGCAGTTCTTC.

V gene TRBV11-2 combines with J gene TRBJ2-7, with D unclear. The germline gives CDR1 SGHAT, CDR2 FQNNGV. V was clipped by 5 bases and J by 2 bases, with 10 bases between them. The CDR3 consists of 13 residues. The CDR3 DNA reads TGTGCCAGCAGCATCTCTGGGACCTACGAGCAGTACTTC. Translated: CASSISGTYEQYF.

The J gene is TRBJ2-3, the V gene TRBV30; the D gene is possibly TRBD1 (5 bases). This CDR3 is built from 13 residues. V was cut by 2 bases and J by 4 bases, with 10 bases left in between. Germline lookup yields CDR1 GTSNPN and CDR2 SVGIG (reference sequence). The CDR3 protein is CAWSPTGPDTQYF. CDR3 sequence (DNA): TGTGCCTGGAGTCCCACAGGACCAGATACGCAGTATTTT. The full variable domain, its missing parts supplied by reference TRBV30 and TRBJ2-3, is SQTIHQWPATLVQPVGSPLSLECTVEGTSNPNLYWYRQAAGRGLQLLFYSVGIGQISSEVPQNLSASRPQDRQFILSSKKLLLSDSGFYLCAWSPTGPDTQYFGPGTRLTVL.

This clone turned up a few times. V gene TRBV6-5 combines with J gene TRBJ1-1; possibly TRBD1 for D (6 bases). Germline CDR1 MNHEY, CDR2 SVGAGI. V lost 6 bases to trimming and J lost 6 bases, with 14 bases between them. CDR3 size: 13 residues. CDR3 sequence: CASRKTGWAEAFF. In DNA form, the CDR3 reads TGTGCCAGCAGGAAAACAGGGTGGGCTGAAGCTTTCTTT.

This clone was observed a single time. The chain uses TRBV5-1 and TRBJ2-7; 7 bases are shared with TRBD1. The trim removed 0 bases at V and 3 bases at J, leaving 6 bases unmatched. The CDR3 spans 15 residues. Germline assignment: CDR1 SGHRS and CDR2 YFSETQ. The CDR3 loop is CASSLVTGVNYEQYF. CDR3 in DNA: TGCGCCAGCAGCTTGGTTACAGGGGTCAACTACGAGCAGTACTTC.

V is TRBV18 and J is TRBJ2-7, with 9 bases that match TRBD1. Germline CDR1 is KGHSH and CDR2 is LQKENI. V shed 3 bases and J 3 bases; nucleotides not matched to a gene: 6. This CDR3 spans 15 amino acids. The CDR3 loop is CASSPRDREGYEQYF. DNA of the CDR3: TGTGCCAGCTCACCTCGGGACAGGGAAGGCTACGAGCAGTACTTC. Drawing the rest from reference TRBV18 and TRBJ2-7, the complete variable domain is NAGVMQNPRHLVRRRGQEARLRCSPMKGHSHVYWYRQLPEEGLKFMVYLQKENIIDESGMPKERFSAEFPKEGPSILRIQQVVRGDSAAYFCASSPRDREGYEQYFGPGTRLTVT.

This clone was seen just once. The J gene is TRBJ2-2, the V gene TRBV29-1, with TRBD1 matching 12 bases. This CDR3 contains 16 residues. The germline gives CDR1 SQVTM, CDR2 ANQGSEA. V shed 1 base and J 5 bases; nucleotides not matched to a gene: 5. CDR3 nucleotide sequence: TGCAGCGTTGAAGGCGGGACAGGGGGCGGGACCGGGGAGCTGTTTTTT. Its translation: CSVEGGTGGGTGELFF.

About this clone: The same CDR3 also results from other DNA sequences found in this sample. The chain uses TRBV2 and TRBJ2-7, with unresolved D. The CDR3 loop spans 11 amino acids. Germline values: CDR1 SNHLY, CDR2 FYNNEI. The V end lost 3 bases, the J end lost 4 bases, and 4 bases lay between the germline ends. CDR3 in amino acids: CASSDRYEQYF. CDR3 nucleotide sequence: TGTGCCAGCAGTGATCGGTACGAGCAGTACTTC.

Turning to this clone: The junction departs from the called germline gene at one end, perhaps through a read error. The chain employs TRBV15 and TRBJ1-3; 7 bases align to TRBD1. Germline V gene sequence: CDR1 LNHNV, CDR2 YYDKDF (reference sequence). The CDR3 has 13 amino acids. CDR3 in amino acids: CATRGFSGNTIYF. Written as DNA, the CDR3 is TGTGCGACCAGGGGGTTCTCTGGAAACACCATATATTTT.

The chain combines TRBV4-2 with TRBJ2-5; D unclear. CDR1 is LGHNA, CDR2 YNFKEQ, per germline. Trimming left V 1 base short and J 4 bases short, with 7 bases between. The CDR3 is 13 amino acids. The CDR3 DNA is TGTGCCAGCAGCCAAGTTGTAGGAGAGACCCAGTACTTC. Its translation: CASSQVVGETQYF.